This T cell receptor beta chain was recovered during a study of tumor-infiltrating lymphocytes in primary liver carcinoma. A word on this clonotype: This may be a read error, as it is one base from a much larger clone.

A constant-region primer primed TCR beta cDNA synthesis from roughly 500 ng of total RNA. What produced the TCR beta libraries was three nested multiplex PCR rounds using slightly modified ARM-PCR. Primers for the first two PCR rounds were TRBV1-TRBV30 forward primers and a C-beta reverse primer (around 11 cycles per round). TCRdb reanalysed the multiplex PCR reads using MiXCR and keeps one entry per CDR3 protein. Of about 100,000 distinct CDR3 sequences in the sample, around 68% are singletons; the top ten hold around 30%. From 20-30 mg of unsorted bulk tissue, DNA and RNA were co-extracted together. This CDR3 is built from 16 residues. Germline lookup yields CDR1 SGHDT and CDR2 YYEEEE.

The source material was tumor-adjacent normal liver tissue. The chain links TRBV5-6 to TRBJ2-3; D possibly corresponds to TRBD1 (7 bases). The clonotype comes from a man aged 35-49 years with primary liver carcinoma and hepatitis B virus infection. CDR3 sequence (DNA): TGTGCCAGCGGCTTGGATACCCTCAGGGGGGCAGATACGCAGTATTTT. It yields the protein CASGLDTLRGADTQYF.